Listed below are T cell receptor beta chains from one sample, sequenced in a study of T-cell reconstitution after alpha-beta-depleted transplantation in children. TCRdb re-derived calls from the PCR reads in MiXCR, one entry per CDR3 protein. The sample contains 150,000 to 200,000 distinct CDR3 sequences, around 6.8% of which appear only once. Material: PBMCs from the stem cell graft donor, obtained from the stem cell graft. Receptors were obtained from a human donor who donated a stem cell graft to a child with Wiskott-Aldrich syndrome. The CDR3 runs from the conserved cysteine through the conserved F or W. A D gene is named only where the DNA matches it firmly. The size field is filled for only some rows; it gives once, few, many or a size class.

>TRBJ2-1|TRBD2|TRBV5-1|few
CASSFSGAEYNEQFF
TGCGCCAGCAGCTTTAGCGGGGCCGAGTACAATGAGCAGTTCTTC
>TRBJ2-1|TRBD1|TRBV24-1|many
CATKTRDRDNEQFF
TGTGCCACGAAAACACGGGACAGGGACAATGAGCAGTTCTTC
>TRBJ1-4|-|TRBV3-1|few
CASSQGRRIPSTNEKLFF
TGTGCCAGCAGCCAAGGTCGGCGAATCCCTTCAACTAATGAAAAACTGTTTTTT
>TRBJ2-5|-|TRBV20-1|-
CSASGGTKGTETQYF
TGCAGTGCTAGTGGAGGGACAAAAGGGACGGAGACCCAGTACTTC
>TRBJ2-2|TRBD1|TRBV14|many
CASSQNHDRQGRELFF
TGTGCCAGCAGCCAAAACCATGACCGACAGGGAAGGGAGCTGTTTTTT
>TRBJ2-7|-|TRBV5-1|many
CASSLVGTSAGWQYF
TGCGCCAGCAGCTTGGTGGGGACCTCCGCAGGTTGGCAGTACTTC
>TRBJ1-5|-|TRBV5-4|few
CASSLVGEEPQHF
TGTGCCAGCAGCTTGGTGGGGGAGGAGCCCCAGCATTTT
>TRBJ2-7|-|TRBV12-3/TRBV12-4|-
CASSPARGPYEQYF
TGTGCCAGCAGCCCCGCGCGGGGACCCTACGAGCAGTACTTC
>TRBJ2-3|TRBD2|TRBV11-2|-
CASSPTPWGGSSTDTQYF
TGTGCCAGCAGCCCTACGCCTTGGGGGGGGAGTAGCACAGATACGCAGTATTTT
>TRBJ2-1|-|TRBV5-4|few
CASSQRFNNEQFF
TGTGCCAGCAGCCAGCGGTTTAACAATGAGCAGTTCTTC
>TRBJ2-2|TRBD2|TRBV9|many
CASSVLTSGETIGTGELFF
TGTGCCAGCAGCGTTCTGACTAGCGGGGAAACGATCGGCACCGGGGAGCTGTTTTTT
>TRBJ2-3|TRBD2|TRBV10-3|many
CAISESRLAGGHDTQYF
TGTGCCATCAGTGAGTCGAGGCTAGCGGGAGGACACGATACGCAGTATTTT
>TRBJ1-1|-|TRBV12-3/TRBV12-4|many
CASTATGLNTEAFF
TGTGCCAGCACCGCGACAGGATTGAACACTGAAGCTTTCTTT
>TRBJ1-4|TRBD1|TRBV5-1|many
CASSGTGGLNEKLFF
TGCGCCAGCAGCGGAACAGGGGGGCTTAATGAAAAACTGTTTTTT
>TRBJ1-1|TRBD1|TRBV18|-
CASSPMADRGTSMNTEAFF
TGTGCCAGCTCACCGATGGCTGACAGGGGAACCTCCATGAACACTGAAGCTTTCTTT